The clone carrying this TCR beta chain appeared many times. Germline is not matched at one junction end, which may reflect a read error. This CDR3 has 12 residues. RNA served as the template for amplifying TCR beta CDR3 regions. After a first-round RT-PCR with HTBI primers, a second-round multiplex PCR was run. From the multiplex PCR reads, TCRdb called clonotypes with MiXCR, one entry per CDR3 protein. The sample has roughly 160,000 distinct CDR3 sequences, about two fifths seen once. This record belongs to a study of Graves' ophthalmopathy and Graves' hyperthyroidism. The authors used Ficoll-Paque density gradient centrifugation to separate PBMCs. The input was 7.5 to 10 ml of fresh peripheral blood.

This sequence was found in a young man with Graves' ophthalmopathy. The sample was peripheral blood. The chain couples TRBV12-3 or TRBV12-4 to TRBJ1-5, with D possibly TRBD1 on 5 matching bases. CDR3 region: CASSLDRGGMYF. Written as DNA, the CDR3 is TGTGCCAGCAGTTTAGACCGGGGGGGGATGTATTTT.